The rows below give T cell receptor beta chains drawn from one sample of a study of cytomegalovirus exposure and HLA in healthy donors. Using immunoSEQ multiplex PCR, the repertoire was profiled, and TCRdb retains in-frame clones only, with some absent. The sample lists about 69,000 clones; around 68% were seen once. The sample comprised PBMCs. All receptors come from a woman in her thirties in good health and CMV-seronegative. Both conserved end residues are part of each CDR3. A D gene is named only where the DNA matches it firmly. Clone size appears in some rows only: once, few, many, or a class for an expanded clone.

TRBD1,TRBV9,TRBJ1-2,16,once,CASSVGGGLINYGYTF,TGTGCCAGCAGCGTAGGAGGGGGCCTCATTAACTATGGCTACACCTTC
TRBD1,TRBV10-3,TRBJ1-1,15,NA,CAIRDPGQGHTEAFF,TGTGCCATCAGAGATCCGGGACAGGGTCACACTGAAGCTTTCTTT
TRBD1,TRBV29-1,TRBJ1-2,15,few,CSVEDPRDRGDGYTF,TGCAGCGTTGAAGACCCCCGGGACAGGGGCGACGGCTACACCTTC
TRBD2,TRBV30,TRBJ2-7,17,few,CAWRGLAGATLSYEQYF,TGTGCCTGGAGAGGTCTAGCGGGGGCGACCCTATCCTACGAGCAGTACTTC
TRBD1,TRBV2,TRBJ2-7,14,NA,CASSEARGRHEQYF,TGTGCCAGCAGTGAGGCCAGGGGGCGCCACGAGCAGTACTTC
TRBD1,TRBV4-1,TRBJ2-3,14,NA,CASNTGGNTDTQYF,TGCGCCAGCAACACAGGGGGCAACACAGATACGCAGTATTTT
TRBD2,TRBV29-1,TRBJ2-7,14,NA,CSVETSGGSYEQYF,TGCAGCGTTGAGACTAGCGGGGGGAGCTACGAGCAGTACTTC
NA,TRBV6-1,TRBJ1-5,15,NA,CASSVSGGYNQPQHF,TGTGCCAGCAGTGTATCTGGGGGGTATAATCAGCCCCAGCATTTT
NA,TRBV5-1,TRBJ1-4,14,NA,CASSPSRMDEKLFF,TGCGCCAGCAGCCCTAGTCGGATGGATGAAAAACTGTTTTTT
NA,TRBV2,TRBJ2-7,13,few,CAIRDLSSYEQYF,TGTGCCATCCGGGACTTGAGCTCCTACGAGCAGTACTTC
TRBD1,TRBV5-1,TRBJ2-7,12,NA,CASRQGAGEQYF,TGCGCCAGCAGACAGGGGGCGGGGGAGCAGTACTTC
TRBD1,TRBV19,TRBJ1-1,16,few,CASSEYGQGARAEAFF,TGTGCCAGTAGTGAATATGGACAGGGGGCGAGGGCTGAAGCTTTCTTT
NA,TRBV5-1,TRBJ2-7,15,NA,CASSRSETRSYEQYF,TGCGCCAGCAGCCGGAGTGAGACTAGGTCCTACGAGCAGTACTTC
NA,TRBV7-6,TRBJ2-3,14,NA,CASSYGTSTDTQYF,TGTGCCAGCAGCTACGGGACTAGCACAGATACGCAGTATTTT
TRBD1,TRBV6-5,TRBJ1-2,15,NA,CASRETSQGAYGYTF,TGTGCCAGCAGGGAAACCTCACAGGGGGCGTATGGCTACACCTTC
NA,TRBV21-1,TRBJ2-4,13,NA,CARTGEAKNIQYF,TGTGCCAGGACAGGGGAAGCCAAAAACATTCAGTACTTC
TRBD1,TRBV5-1,TRBJ2-7,14,NA,CASSLGGTAGEQYF,TGCGCCAGCAGCTTGGGAGGGACAGCCGGGGAGCAGTACTTC
NA,TRBV7-9,TRBJ1-4,16,few,CASSPRKATTNEKLFF,TGTGCCAGCAGCCCCAGGAAGGCAACAACTAATGAAAAACTGTTTTTT
NA,TRBV9,TRBJ1-5,15,NA,CASSPWDKPNQPQHF,TGTGCCAGCAGCCCCTGGGACAAGCCAAATCAGCCCCAGCATTTT
TRBD1,TRBV4-3,TRBJ1-1,16,NA,CASSQETGTGASEAFF,TGCGCCAGCAGCCAAGAAACCGGGACAGGGGCGAGTGAAGCTTTCTTT
NA,TRBV5-1,TRBJ1-1,16,NA,CASSHLGDTLPTEAFF,TGCGCCAGCAGCCACCTGGGGGACACCCTACCAACTGAAGCTTTCTTT
TRBD1,TRBV5-4,TRBJ1-4,14,once,CASSPGGLGEKLFF,TGTGCCAGCAGCCCAGGGGGGTTAGGCGAAAAACTGTTTTTT
TRBD1,TRBV28,TRBJ2-2,15,NA,CASSLGDRATGELFF,TGTGCCAGCAGTTTGGGGGACAGGGCCACCGGGGAGCTGTTTTTT
NA,TRBV7-9,TRBJ1-5,15,NA,CASSLGGYSNQPQHF,TGTGCCAGCAGCTTAGGAGGTTATAGCAATCAGCCCCAGCATTTT
NA,TRBV7-9,TRBJ1-6,14,few,CASSFGQLGSPLHF,TGTGCCAGCAGCTTCGGACAGCTGGGATCACCCCTCCACTTT
NA,TRBV4-3,TRBJ1-5,16,NA,CASSQVWNRDSQPQHF,TGCGCCAGCAGCCAAGTTTGGAACAGGGATAGTCAGCCCCAGCATTTT
TRBD1,TRBV5-1,TRBJ1-5,17,NA,CASSLEPGQGGDQPQHF,TGCGCCAGCAGCTTGGAACCGGGACAGGGGGGGGATCAGCCCCAGCATTTT
NA,TRBV7-2,TRBJ2-1,12,NA,CASSFSGREQFF,TGTGCCAGCAGCTTCAGCGGCCGAGAGCAGTTCTTC
NA,TRBV19,TRBJ1-2,12,few,CASNNREYGYTF,TGTGCCAGCAATAACAGGGAATATGGCTACACCTTC
TRBD1,TRBV5-1,TRBJ1-1,15,NA,CASSRGGTGATEAFF,TGCGCCAGCAGCCGGGGGGGGACAGGGGCCACTGAAGCTTTCTTT
NA,TRBV5-6,TRBJ1-1,14,NA,CASSPSPGGTEAFF,TGTGCCAGCAGCCCGAGCCCGGGCGGGACTGAAGCTTTCTTT
NA,TRBV6-5,TRBJ2-7,12,few,CAAGLQTYEQYF,TGTGCCGCGGGACTCCAAACCTACGAGCAGTACTTC
NA,TRBV5-1,TRBJ2-2,17,NA,CASSLAGGPTNTGELFF,TGCGCCAGCAGCTTGGCTGGGGGCCCAACGAACACCGGGGAGCTGTTTTTT
TRBD1,TRBV5-4,TRBJ1-1,12,NA,CASSRGQGEAFF,TGTGCCAGCAGCCGAGGACAGGGCGAAGCTTTCTTT
NA,TRBV5-1,TRBJ2-1,16,NA,CASSLGGWTAKNEQFF,TGCGCCAGCAGCTTGGGGGGCTGGACAGCCAAGAATGAGCAGTTCTTC
NA,TRBV7-6,TRBJ2-5,12,NA,CASSLARGTQYF,TGTGCCAGCAGCTTAGCAAGAGGGACCCAGTACTTC
TRBD1,TRBV29-1,TRBJ2-3,16,NA,CSVESAGTGHTDTQYF,TGCAGCGTTGAATCCGCCGGGACAGGGCACACAGATACGCAGTATTTT
TRBD1,TRBV5-1,TRBJ2-7,16,NA,CASSDAWDRGAYEQYF,TGCGCCAGCAGCGACGCTTGGGACAGGGGTGCCTACGAGCAGTACTTC
NA,TRBV5-5,TRBJ1-2,13,NA,CASSLGPLTGYTF,TGTGCCAGCAGCTTGGGGCCATTAACTGGCTACACCTTC
TRBD1,TRBV19,TRBJ1-2,14,NA,CASIDRGENYGYTF,TGTGCCAGTATCGACAGGGGTGAGAACTATGGCTACACCTTC
TRBD2,TRBV5-1,TRBJ2-5,16,NA,CASSAGGLAGGETQYF,TGCGCCAGCAGCGCCGGAGGACTAGCGGGGGGGGAGACCCAGTACTTC
TRBD1,TRBV29-1,TRBJ2-2,15,NA,CSVKTPGQGTGELFF,TGCAGCGTCAAAACGCCGGGACAGGGGACCGGGGAGCTGTTTTTT
NA,TRBV5-6,TRBJ2-5,14,NA,CASSRNDRQETQYF,TGTGCCAGCAGCCGGAACGACAGGCAAGAGACCCAGTACTTC
TRBD2,TRBV4-1,TRBJ2-5,16,NA,CASSQGVGSGQETQYF,TGCGCCAGCAGCCAAGGGGTCGGTAGCGGGCAAGAGACCCAGTACTTC
TRBD1,TRBV7-6,TRBJ1-5,17,NA,CASSSGTGTNTNQPQHF,TGTGCCAGCAGCTCCGGGACAGGGACTAATACCAATCAGCCCCAGCATTTT
TRBD2,TRBV9,TRBJ2-3,16,NA,CASSTMASGITDTQYF,TGTGCCAGCAGCACCATGGCTAGCGGGATTACAGATACGCAGTATTTT
NA,TRBV28,TRBJ1-2,15,NA,CASSTFQRGNYGYTF,TGTGCCAGCAGCACCTTCCAGAGAGGGAACTATGGCTACACCTTC
TRBD1,TRBV30,TRBJ1-1,14,NA,CAWTLDRGRTEAFF,TGTGCCTGGACCTTGGACAGGGGGCGAACTGAAGCTTTCTTT